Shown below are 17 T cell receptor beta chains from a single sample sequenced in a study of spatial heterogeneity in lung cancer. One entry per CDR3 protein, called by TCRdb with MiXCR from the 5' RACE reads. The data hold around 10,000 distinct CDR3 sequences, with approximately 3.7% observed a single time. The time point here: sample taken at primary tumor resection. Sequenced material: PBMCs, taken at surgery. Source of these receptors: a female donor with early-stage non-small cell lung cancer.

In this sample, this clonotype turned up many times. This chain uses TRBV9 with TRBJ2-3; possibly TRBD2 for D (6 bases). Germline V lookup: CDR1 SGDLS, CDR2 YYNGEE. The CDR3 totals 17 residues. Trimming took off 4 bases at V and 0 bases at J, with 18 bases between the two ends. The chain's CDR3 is CASSLSGTGLSTDTQYF. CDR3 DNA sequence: TGTGCCAGCAGCCTCTCAGGGACTGGTCTCAGCACAGATACGCAGTATTTT.

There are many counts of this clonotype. The CDR3 DNA reads TGTGCCAGCAGTTTCAGCGGGAGGGCCGGCAATGAGCAGTTCTTC. Translation: CASSFSGRAGNEQFF. The J gene is TRBJ2-1, the V gene TRBV28; 10 bases fit TRBD2. Germline loops: CDR1 MDHEN, CDR2 SYDVKM. The CDR3 consists of 15 residues. Germline trimming cut 3 bases from V and 6 bases from J; bases unmatched to any gene: 5.

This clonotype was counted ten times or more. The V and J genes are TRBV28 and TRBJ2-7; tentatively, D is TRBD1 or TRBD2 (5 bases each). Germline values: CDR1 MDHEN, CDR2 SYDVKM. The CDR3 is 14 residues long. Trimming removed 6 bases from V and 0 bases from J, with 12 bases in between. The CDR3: CASSRRDLSYEQYF. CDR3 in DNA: TGTGCCAGCAGCCGTAGGGACCTCTCCTACGAGCAGTACTTC.

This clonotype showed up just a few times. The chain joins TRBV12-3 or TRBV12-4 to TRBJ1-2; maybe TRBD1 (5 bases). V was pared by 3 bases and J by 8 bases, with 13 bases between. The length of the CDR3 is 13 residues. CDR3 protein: CASSFQGSGGYTF. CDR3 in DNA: TGTGCCAGCAGTTTCCAGGGATCGGGAGGCTACACCTTC.

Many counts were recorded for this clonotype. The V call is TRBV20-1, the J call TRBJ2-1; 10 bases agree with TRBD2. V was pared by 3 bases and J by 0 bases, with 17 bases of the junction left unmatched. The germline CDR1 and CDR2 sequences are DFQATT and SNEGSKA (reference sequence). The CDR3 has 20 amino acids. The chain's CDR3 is CSARGFLAGANPSSYNEQFF. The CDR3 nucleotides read TGCAGTGCTAGGGGCTTTCTAGCGGGAGCTAATCCGAGCTCCTACAATGAGCAGTTCTTC.

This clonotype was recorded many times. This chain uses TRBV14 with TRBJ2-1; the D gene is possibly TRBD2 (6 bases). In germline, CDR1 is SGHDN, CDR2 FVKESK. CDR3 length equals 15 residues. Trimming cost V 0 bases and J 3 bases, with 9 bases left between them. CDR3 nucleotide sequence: TGTGCCAGCAGCCAAGATTTGGGACTCTACAATGAGCAGTTCTTC. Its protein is CASSQDLGLYNEQFF.

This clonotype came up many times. CDR3 DNA: TGCAGTGCTATCCCCGGGACTAGCGGGGGCTATGAGCAGTTCTTC. It is translated as CSAIPGTSGGYEQFF. J is TRBJ2-1 and V is TRBV20-1, with 14 nucleotides matching TRBD2. From germline, CDR1 is DFQATT and CDR2 SNEGSKA (reference sequence). V was clipped by 4 bases and J by 8 bases; unmatched bases: 7. CDR3 length equals 15 residues.

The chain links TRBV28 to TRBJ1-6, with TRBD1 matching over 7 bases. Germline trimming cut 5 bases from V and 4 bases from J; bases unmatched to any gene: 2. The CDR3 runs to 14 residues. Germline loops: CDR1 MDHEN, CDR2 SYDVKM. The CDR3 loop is CASSGDRYNSPLHF. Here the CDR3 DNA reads TGTGCCAGCAGTGGGGACAGATATAATTCACCCCTCCACTTT.

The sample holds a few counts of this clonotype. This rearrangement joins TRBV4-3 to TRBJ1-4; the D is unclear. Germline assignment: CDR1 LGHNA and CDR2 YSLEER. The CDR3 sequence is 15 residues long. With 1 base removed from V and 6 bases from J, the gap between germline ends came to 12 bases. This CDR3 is CASSQGGGVYEKLFF. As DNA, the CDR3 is TGCGCCAGCAGCCAAGGAGGCGGAGTTTATGAAAAACTGTTTTTT.

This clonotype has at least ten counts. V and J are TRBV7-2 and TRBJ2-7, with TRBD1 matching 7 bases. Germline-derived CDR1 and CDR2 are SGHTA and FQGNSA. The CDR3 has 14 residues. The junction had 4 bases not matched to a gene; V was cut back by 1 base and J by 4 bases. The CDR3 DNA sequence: TGTGCCAGCAGCTTAGTAACAGGGGAATACGAGCAGTACTTC. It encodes CASSLVTGEYEQYF.

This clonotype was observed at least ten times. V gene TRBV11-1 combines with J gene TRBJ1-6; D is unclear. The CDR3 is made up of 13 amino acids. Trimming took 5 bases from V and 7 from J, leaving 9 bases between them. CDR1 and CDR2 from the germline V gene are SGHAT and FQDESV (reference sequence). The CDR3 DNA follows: TGTGCCAGCAGCCTACGTGGGAATTCACCCCTCCACTTT. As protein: CASSLRGNSPLHF.

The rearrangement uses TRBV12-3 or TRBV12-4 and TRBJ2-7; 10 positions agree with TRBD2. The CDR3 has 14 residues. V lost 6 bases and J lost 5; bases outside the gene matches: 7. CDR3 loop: CASREREGRDEQYF. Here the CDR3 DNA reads TGTGCCAGCAGGGAGCGGGAGGGGAGGGACGAGCAGTACTTC.

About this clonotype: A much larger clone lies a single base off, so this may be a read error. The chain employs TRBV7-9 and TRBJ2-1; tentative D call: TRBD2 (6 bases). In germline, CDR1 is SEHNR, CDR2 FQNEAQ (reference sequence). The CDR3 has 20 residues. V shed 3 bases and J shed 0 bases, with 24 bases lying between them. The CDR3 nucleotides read TGTGCCAGCAGCTTGGTGGGAGGCCTCCCGATTATCAGCTCCTACAATGAGCAGTTCTTC. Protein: CASSLVGGLPIISSYNEQFF.

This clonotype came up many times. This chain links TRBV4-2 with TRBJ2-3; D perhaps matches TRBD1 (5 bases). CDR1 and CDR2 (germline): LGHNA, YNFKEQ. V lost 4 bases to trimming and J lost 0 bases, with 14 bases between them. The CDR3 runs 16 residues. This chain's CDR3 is CASSRRGPGSTDTQYF. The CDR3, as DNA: TGTGCCAGCAGCCGAAGGGGCCCGGGCAGCACAGATACGCAGTATTTT.

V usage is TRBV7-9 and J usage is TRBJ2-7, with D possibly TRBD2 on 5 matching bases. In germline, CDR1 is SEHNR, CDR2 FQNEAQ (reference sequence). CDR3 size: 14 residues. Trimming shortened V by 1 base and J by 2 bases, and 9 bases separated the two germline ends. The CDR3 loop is CASSLVERAYEQYF. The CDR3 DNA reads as TGTGCCAGCAGCTTAGTTGAGAGGGCCTACGAGCAGTACTTC. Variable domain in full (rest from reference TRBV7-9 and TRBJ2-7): DTGVSQNPRHKITKRGQNVTFRCDPISEHNRLYWYRQTLGQGPEFLTYFQNEAQLEKSRLLSDRFSAERPKGSFSTLEIQRTEQGDSAMYLCASSLVERAYEQYFGPGTRLTVT.

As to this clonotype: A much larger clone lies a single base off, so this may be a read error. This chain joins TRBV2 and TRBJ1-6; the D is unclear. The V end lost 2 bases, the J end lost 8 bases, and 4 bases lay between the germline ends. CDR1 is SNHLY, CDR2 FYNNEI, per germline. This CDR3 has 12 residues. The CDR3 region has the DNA TGTGCCAGCAGTGAACAGGATTCACCCCTCCACTTT. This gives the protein CASSEQDSPLHF.

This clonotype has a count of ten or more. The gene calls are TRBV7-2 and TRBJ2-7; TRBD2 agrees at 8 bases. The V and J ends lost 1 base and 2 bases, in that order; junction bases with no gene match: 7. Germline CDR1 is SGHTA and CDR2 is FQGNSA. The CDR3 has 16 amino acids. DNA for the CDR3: TGTGCCAGCAGCTTAGGCCCTACGGGAGGGGCCTACGAGCAGTACTTC. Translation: CASSLGPTGGAYEQYF.